This is a list of T cell receptor beta chains from one sample in a study of blood T cell repertoires in COVID-19. Assay used: immunoSEQ multiplex PCR; TCRdb lists only in-frame clones, some missing. The sample has 65,000 to 85,000 clones, about 90% seen once. The sample taken for sequencing was peripheral blood. These receptors were collected from a man between 50 and 59 years old with active COVID-19. The CDR3 runs from the conserved cysteine through the conserved F or W. The D gene is left open where the match is weak.

D gene: -
J gene: TRBJ2-7
V gene: TRBV7-8
CDR3 protein: CASSKGQLRSYEQYF

D gene: TRBD2
J gene: TRBJ2-1
V gene: TRBV4-1
CDR3 protein: CASSPWRTSGRSYNEQFF

D gene: -
J gene: TRBJ2-5
V gene: TRBV5-4
CDR3 protein: CASSLNSGQETQYF

D gene: -
J gene: TRBJ2-3
V gene: TRBV2
CDR3 protein: CASSLRSTDTQYF

D gene: -
J gene: TRBJ1-4
V gene: TRBV19
CDR3 protein: CASSIWGSLNEKLFF

D gene: TRBD1
J gene: TRBJ2-2
V gene: TRBV5-1
CDR3 protein: CASSDSGTGGIGELFF

D gene: -
J gene: TRBJ2-3
V gene: TRBV25-1
CDR3 protein: CASRPEGPSTDTQYF

D gene: -
J gene: TRBJ2-7
V gene: TRBV2
CDR3 protein: CASRDLMGGYEQYF

D gene: TRBD1
J gene: TRBJ2-1
V gene: TRBV2
CDR3 protein: CASKGTAQGEQFF

D gene: TRBD2
J gene: TRBJ2-5
V gene: TRBV11-1
CDR3 protein: CASSLLRGEQETQYF

D gene: TRBD1
J gene: TRBJ1-6
V gene: TRBV7-3
CDR3 protein: CASSPTGWRNSPLHF

D gene: -
J gene: TRBJ2-7
V gene: TRBV5-6
CDR3 protein: CASSSGAYEQYF

D gene: TRBD1
J gene: TRBJ2-5
V gene: TRBV13
CDR3 protein: CASSPKEKGARETQYF

D gene: -
J gene: TRBJ2-6
V gene: TRBV21-1
CDR3 protein: CASSKNDLRDRAGANVLTF

D gene: TRBD2
J gene: TRBJ2-3
V gene: TRBV4-1
CDR3 protein: CASSQEDPSGRVDSTDTQYF

D gene: -
J gene: TRBJ2-2
V gene: TRBV6-4
CDR3 protein: CASSRELANTGELFF

D gene: -
J gene: TRBJ1-1
V gene: TRBV6-1
CDR3 protein: CASSEGTDYNTEAFF

D gene: TRBD1
J gene: TRBJ1-5
V gene: TRBV7-2
CDR3 protein: CASSTNRGPAQPQHF

D gene: TRBD2
J gene: TRBJ2-5
V gene: TRBV4-3
CDR3 protein: CASSPLAGGRETQYF

D gene: -
J gene: TRBJ2-1
V gene: TRBV7-2
CDR3 protein: CASSLQGWAYNEQFF

D gene: TRBD2
J gene: TRBJ2-7
V gene: TRBV5-6
CDR3 protein: CASSLLAGKDEQYF

D gene: -
J gene: TRBJ2-3
V gene: TRBV3-1/TRBV3-2
CDR3 protein: CASSQLTGSGPDTQYF

D gene: -
J gene: TRBJ2-3
V gene: TRBV27
CDR3 protein: CASRSRGTDTQYF

D gene: TRBD2
J gene: TRBJ2-1
V gene: TRBV9
CDR3 protein: CASSVDVRGDNEQFF

D gene: TRBD1
J gene: TRBJ1-1
V gene: TRBV25-1
CDR3 protein: CASSEYRRGRWNTEAFF

D gene: TRBD1
J gene: TRBJ1-6
V gene: TRBV19
CDR3 protein: CASSPNRGLVDSPLHF

D gene: -
J gene: TRBJ2-7
V gene: TRBV7-7
CDR3 protein: CASSSGQSYEQYF

D gene: TRBD1
J gene: TRBJ2-2
V gene: TRBV7-6
CDR3 protein: CASSLGGQSTGELFF

D gene: -
J gene: TRBJ1-1
V gene: TRBV9
CDR3 protein: CASSVTGGAGTEAFF

D gene: TRBD1
J gene: TRBJ1-6
V gene: TRBV9
CDR3 protein: CASSAPPGQVNSPLHF

D gene: TRBD2
J gene: TRBJ2-3
V gene: TRBV6-5
CDR3 protein: CASTGLAGGLDTQYF

D gene: -
J gene: TRBJ2-1
V gene: TRBV7-9
CDR3 protein: CASSRLAGDNEQFF

D gene: TRBD2
J gene: TRBJ2-1
V gene: TRBV11-3
CDR3 protein: CASSLAGGLEQFF

D gene: -
J gene: TRBJ1-1
V gene: TRBV19
CDR3 protein: CASKAGWITEAFF

D gene: -
J gene: TRBJ2-7
V gene: TRBV9
CDR3 protein: CASSRNSKEQYF

D gene: -
J gene: TRBJ2-2
V gene: TRBV7-3
CDR3 protein: CASSAGRGDGELFF

D gene: -
J gene: TRBJ1-2
V gene: TRBV19
CDR3 protein: CASKSSGIYYGYTF

D gene: -
J gene: TRBJ2-7
V gene: TRBV2
CDR3 protein: CAITIVGGAYEQYF

D gene: -
J gene: TRBJ2-7
V gene: TRBV10-2
CDR3 protein: CASSEGQPVEQYF

D gene: -
J gene: TRBJ2-3
V gene: TRBV5-1
CDR3 protein: CASTTFGDTQYF

D gene: -
J gene: TRBJ1-6
V gene: TRBV5-4
CDR3 protein: CASSSGRGSSPLHF

D gene: TRBD1
J gene: TRBJ2-1
V gene: TRBV7-2
CDR3 protein: CASRKTGGYNEQFF

D gene: -
J gene: TRBJ1-2
V gene: TRBV18
CDR3 protein: CASSPSRDYRGYTF

D gene: -
J gene: TRBJ1-1
V gene: TRBV5-1
CDR3 protein: CASSLAGTNTEAFF

D gene: -
J gene: TRBJ2-7
V gene: TRBV7-3
CDR3 protein: CASSRNSPSYEQYF

D gene: TRBD2
J gene: TRBJ2-7
V gene: TRBV7-2
CDR3 protein: CASSLGTSGSNEQYF

D gene: -
J gene: TRBJ2-1
V gene: TRBV5-6
CDR3 protein: CASSLGGLQFF